This TCR beta chain was identified during a study of blood T cell repertoires in COVID-19. About the study: COVID-19 samples from acute and convalescent phases originated in the United States, Italy and Spain.

Across under 25 US areas, participants ranged in age from about 18 to 90 years. Participants had their cohort set by participant-reported clinical history. Exposed participants encountered a COVID-19 case during the 2 weeks preceding study entry. Clones were read by immunoSEQ multiplex PCR, and TCRdb kept only the in-frame ones, dropping some. The sample records more than 150,000 clones, 80% being singletons. The CDR3 extends over 16 amino acids. Germline V gene sequence: CDR1 SGHTA, CDR2 FQGNSA. After removal of 2 bases from V and 9 bases from J, the junction contained 7 bases not matched to a gene. The sample was PBMCs or T cells enriched from blood (not recorded which). The J gene is TRBJ2-3, the V gene TRBV7-2; 14 bases match TRBD2. This receptor was obtained from a man between 60 and 70 years old who had been exposed to COVID-19. The CDR3 nucleotides are TGTGCCAGCAGCTTAACCGTGGGACTAGCGGGAGTGACGCAGTATTTT. Translation gives CASSLTVGLAGVTQYF. Using reference TRBV7-2 and TRBJ2-3 for the parts outside the CDR3, the full variable domain is GAGVSQSPSNKVTEKGKDVELRCDPISGHTALYWYRQSLGQGLEFLIYFQGNSAPDKSGLPSDRFSAERTGGSVSTLTIQRTQQEDSAVYLCASSLTVGLAGVTQYFGPGTRLTVL.